A selection of T cell receptor beta chains follows, all from one sample in a study of cytomegalovirus exposure and HLA in healthy donors. Sequencing used immunoSEQ multiplex PCR; TCRdb keeps in-frame clones, though not all of them. This sample carries tens of thousands of clones, 62% of them seen once, and the ten largest clones take about 4.7%. The sequenced sample was PBMCs. Receptor source: a male donor in good health and CMV-seropositive. The conserved cysteine and the conserved F or W are not part of the CDR3 here. Part of the rows lack a size; the others show once, few, many or a class for expanded clones.

>TRBV7-9|-
ASSFREGLDYNSPLH
>TRBV28|-
ASSLLGGESGELF
>TRBV9|-
ASSVGAGHQETQY
>TRBV5-1|few
ASSSPDRAHNEQF
>TRBV28|-
ASSSRPGGAF
>TRBV4-2|once
ASSQDLGQEAYEQY
>TRBV7-2|-
ASSPGGFRNSPLH
>TRBV27|-
ASSWGQGADTQY
>TRBV5-5|-
ASSPEQFNYGYT
>TRBV7-6|-
ASIQEGQGTGELF
>TRBV27|-
ASSLGGGGLYNEQF
>TRBV5-4|-
ASSLPPGDNEQF
>TRBV6-1|-
ARPQEDKNIQY
>TRBV9|-
ASTREDTGELF
>TRBV7-3|-
ASPRNEQY
>TRBV29-1|-
SVGGATSAYNEQF
>TRBV28|-
ASSLTLPAANTEAF
>TRBV18|-
ASSPAGRDTEAF
>TRBV20-1|once
SPSMNTEAF
>TRBV2|-
ASKPSGSTNEQF
>TRBV28|-
ASTKGAGEKLF
>TRBV5-6|-
ASSYTGSHEQY
>TRBV5-1|-
ASSDGRAGEQY
>TRBV30|-
AWSRTGTSTDTQY
>TRBV7-2|-
ASSSGLAGGYEQF
>TRBV9|-
ASSTSLAGGTDTQY
>TRBV9|-
ASSFNSGRLGETQY
>TRBV18|-
ASSPPESDFQF
>TRBV9|-
ASSVGSGSYEQY
>TRBV5-1|few
ASSPGGQRNQPQH
>TRBV21-1|few
ASSKNPHPPQGLRSGNTIY
>TRBV15|-
ATSRDVRLAGGREQF
>TRBV30|-
AWSVGGPLDQPQH
>TRBV30|-
AWRGRGLSYEQY
>TRBV2|-
ASSAGAGELF
>TRBV7-9|-
ASSFQQDQY
>TRBV7-2|-
ASSLAEGTRQY
>TRBV4-1|-
ASSQERTLYTGAQY
>TRBV5-1|few
ASGAGGGNEQF
>TRBV7-3|-
ASSYDPPGTGFSGGQF
>TRBV18|-
ASSPRVERGRTDTQY
>TRBV9|-
ASSRLRLAGGLETQY
>TRBV7-8|-
ASSSRTGGHYGYT
>TRBV6-5|-
ASTPTGSYEQY